The TCR beta chain under discussion was sequenced for a study of blood T cell repertoires in COVID-19. Trimming took off 5 bases at V and 0 bases at J, with 7 bases between the two ends. The CDR3 loop spans 13 amino acids. This clone occurred once. This CDR3 is also generated by other DNA sequences in the sample. Clones were read by immunoSEQ multiplex PCR, and TCRdb kept only the in-frame ones, dropping some. The table shows fewer than 250,000 clones, with about 88% occurring only once. The chain combines TRBV12-3 or TRBV12-4 with TRBJ1-2; unclear D gene. This clonotype originated in a man between 65 and 85 years old with acute or convalescent COVID-19. Sequencing was performed on peripheral blood. The CDR3 region has the DNA TGTGCCAGCAGTCCTAGAACTAACTATGGCTACACCTTC. Translation: CASSPRTNYGYTF.